This T cell receptor (beta chain) is from a study of T cell responses to AZD1222 COVID-19 vaccine. General observations from the study: Two AZD1222 administrations were followed by greater Spike-specific TCR breadth and depth. Reportedly, nearly half of unique spike TCRs recognized epitopes outside B.1.351/B.1.1.7 mutations.

Profiled with immunoSEQ multiplex PCR; TCRdb holds only in-frame clones, not every one. This sample carries about 270,000 clones, about 94% of them seen once, and the ten largest clones take less than 0.6%. Second doses were pooled across both intervals (about 4 or about 12 weeks). Between the trimmed V and J ends, which lost 2 bases and 5 bases, there was a span of 18 bases. Germline CDR1 reads LNHNV; CDR2 reads YYDKDF (reference sequence). This CDR3 spans 16 amino acids. Remarks on this clone: Its antigen is currently unknown.

The sequencing here drew on peripheral blood, taken 28 days after the second AZD1222 dose. The sequence came from an adult who received the AZD1222 COVID-19 vaccine. The chain carries TRBV15 and TRBJ1-1; tentatively, D is TRBD1 (5 bases). CDR3 amino acids: CATSRSRGASRTEAFF. The CDR3 DNA sequence: TGTGCCACCAGCAGAAGCCGCGGGGCATCCAGAACTGAAGCTTTCTTT.